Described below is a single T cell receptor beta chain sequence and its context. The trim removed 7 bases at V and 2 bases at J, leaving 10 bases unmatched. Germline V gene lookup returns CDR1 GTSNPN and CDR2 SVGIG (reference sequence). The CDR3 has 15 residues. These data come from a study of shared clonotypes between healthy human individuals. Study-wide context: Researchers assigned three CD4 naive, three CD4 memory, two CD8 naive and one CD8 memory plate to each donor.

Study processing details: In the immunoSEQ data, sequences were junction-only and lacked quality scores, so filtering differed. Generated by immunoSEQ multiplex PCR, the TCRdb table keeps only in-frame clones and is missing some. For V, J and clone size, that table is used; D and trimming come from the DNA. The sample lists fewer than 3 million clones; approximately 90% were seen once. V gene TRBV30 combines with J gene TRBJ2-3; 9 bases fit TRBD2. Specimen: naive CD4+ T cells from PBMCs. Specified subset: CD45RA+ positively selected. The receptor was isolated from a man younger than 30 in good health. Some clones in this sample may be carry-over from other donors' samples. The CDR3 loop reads CASRTTSGNTDTQYF. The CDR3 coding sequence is TGTGCCTCCCGGACGACTAGCGGTAACACAGATACGCAGTATTTT.